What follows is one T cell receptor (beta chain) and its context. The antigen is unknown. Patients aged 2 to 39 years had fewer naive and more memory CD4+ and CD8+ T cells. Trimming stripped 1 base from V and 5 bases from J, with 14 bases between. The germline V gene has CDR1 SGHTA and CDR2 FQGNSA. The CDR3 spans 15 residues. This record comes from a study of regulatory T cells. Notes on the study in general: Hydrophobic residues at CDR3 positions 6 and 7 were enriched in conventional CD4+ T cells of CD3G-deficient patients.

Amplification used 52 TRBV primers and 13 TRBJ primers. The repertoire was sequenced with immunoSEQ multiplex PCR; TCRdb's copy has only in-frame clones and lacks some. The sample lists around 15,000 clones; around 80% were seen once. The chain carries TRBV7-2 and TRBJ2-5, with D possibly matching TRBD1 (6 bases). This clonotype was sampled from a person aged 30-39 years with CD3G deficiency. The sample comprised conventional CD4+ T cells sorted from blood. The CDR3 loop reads CASSLGFRGWETQYF. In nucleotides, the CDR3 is TGTGCCAGCAGCTTAGGGTTCAGGGGATGGGAGACCCAGTACTTC. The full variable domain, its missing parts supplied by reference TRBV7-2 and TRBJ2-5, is GAGVSQSPSNKVTEKGKDVELRCDPISGHTALYWYRQSLGQGLEFLIYFQGNSAPDKSGLPSDRFSAERTGGSVSTLTIQRTQQEDSAVYLCASSLGFRGWETQYFGPGTRLLVL.